A selection of T cell receptor beta chains follows, all from one sample in a study of T cells in Graves' hyperthyroidism and ophthalmopathy. A single record per CDR3 protein comes from TCRdb applying MiXCR to the multiplex PCR reads. The repertoire holds fewer than 750,000 distinct CDR3 sequences, with roughly 46% as singletons. The source material was peripheral blood or thyroid tissue (not recorded which). Receptors were obtained from a woman aged 18-35 years with Graves' hyperthyroidism. Both conserved end residues are part of each CDR3. D genes are given only for firm matches. Only part of the rows carry a size: once, few, many, or a class if the clone is expanded.

CDR3aa	CDR3nt	v_gene	j_gene	abundance	d_gene	len
CASSLLRGFTKAFF	TGTGCCAGCAGTTTATTAAGGGGTTTCACTAAAGCTTTCTTT	TRBV12-3/TRBV12-4	TRBJ1-1	few	NA	14
CASSSDRVGGYTF	TGCGCCAGCAGTTCCGACAGGGTCGGTGGCTACACCTTC	TRBV10-1	TRBJ1-2	NA	TRBD1	13
CASSRGTARTGELFF	TGTGCCAGCAGCCGAGGGACGGCGAGGACCGGGGAGCTGTTTTTT	TRBV11-3	TRBJ2-2	NA	NA	15
CASSWTAISTDTQYF	TGTGCCAGCAGTTGGACAGCGATCAGCACAGATACGCAGTATTTT	TRBV6-5	TRBJ2-3	NA	NA	15
CASSTTASYGYTF	TGTGCCAGCAGCACTACAGCTAGCTATGGCTACACCTTC	TRBV12-3/TRBV12-4	TRBJ1-2	NA	NA	13
CASSSSGTVSNQPQHF	TGTGCCAGTAGTAGCTCCGGGACAGTGAGCAATCAGCCCCAGCATTTT	TRBV19	TRBJ1-5	many	TRBD1	16
CSVEGGSRETQYF	TGCAGCGTTGAGGGGGGGAGTAGAGAGACCCAGTACTTC	TRBV29-1	TRBJ2-5	NA	TRBD2	13
CASRKALAGGLGYTF	TGTGCCAGCAGAAAGGCTCTAGCGGGAGGGCTCGGCTACACCTTC	TRBV2	TRBJ1-2	NA	NA	15
CAISTKPPTGQGAGTGELFF	TGTGCCATCAGTACCAAGCCCCCTACTGGACAGGGGGCTGGCACCGGGGAGCTGTTTTTT	TRBV10-3	TRBJ2-2	NA	TRBD1	20
CASSDSWGRPQETQYF	TGCGCCAGCAGTGATTCTTGGGGGAGGCCCCAAGAGACCCAGTACTTC	TRBV10-2	TRBJ2-5	many	NA	16
CASRTGLAAYEQYF	TGTGCCAGCCGTACGGGACTAGCGGCCTACGAGCAGTACTTC	TRBV2	TRBJ2-7	NA	TRBD2	14
CASSQEGGITNTIYF	TGTGCCAGCAGCCAGGAGGGCGGGATCACCAACACCATATATTTT	TRBV4-1	TRBJ1-3	NA	NA	15
CAGGGGEAEAFF	TGTGCCGGAGGGGGCGGAGAGGCTGAAGCTTTCTTT	TRBV2	TRBJ1-1	many	TRBD1	12
CASSSGPIHF	TGTGCCAGCAGCTCCGGGCCCATCCACTTT	TRBV11-1	TRBJ1-6	NA	NA	10
CSVEIQGEVYGYTF	TGCAGCGTTGAAATTCAGGGGGAGGTATATGGCTACACCTTC	TRBV29-1	TRBJ1-2	many	TRBD1	14
CASSVLAGDGELFF	TGTGCCAGCAGTGTGCTTGCAGGGGACGGGGAGCTGTTTTTT	TRBV2	TRBJ2-2	many	NA	14
CASSEGGIYEQYF	TGTGCCAGCAGTGAAGGAGGAATCTACGAGCAGTACTTC	TRBV12-3/TRBV12-4	TRBJ2-7	many	NA	13
CASSPRQDQETQYF	TGTGCCAGCAGCCCCAGACAAGATCAAGAGACCCAGTACTTC	TRBV9	TRBJ2-5	once	NA	14
CSQGSGQGDQKLFF	TGCAGCCAAGGTTCAGGACAGGGGGACCAAAAACTGTTTTTT	TRBV29-1	TRBJ1-4	NA	TRBD1	14
CATSRRPGQGYSHGYTF	TGTGCCACCAGCAGACGACCGGGACAGGGTTATTCGCATGGCTACACCTTC	TRBV15	TRBJ1-2	NA	TRBD1	17
CASREGGTQYF	TGTGCCAGCAGAGAGGGCGGTACGCAGTATTTT	TRBV2	TRBJ2-3	few	NA	11
CASSEDRHGYGYTF	TGCGCCAGCAGTGAGGACAGACATGGGTATGGCTACACCTTC	TRBV10-2	TRBJ1-2	NA	NA	14
CASSLRTENTEAFF	TGTGCCAGCAGCTTAAGAACAGAGAACACTGAAGCTTTCTTT	TRBV11-2	TRBJ1-1	many	NA	14
CASSPLGSQETQYF	TGCGCCAGCAGCCCCCTAGGCTCTCAAGAGACCCAGTACTTC	TRBV4-3	TRBJ2-5	many	NA	14
CASFSSYNSPLHF	TGTGCCAGCTTTAGCTCCTATAATTCACCCCTCCACTTT	TRBV18	TRBJ1-6	few	NA	13
CASSFSPGQGYSHGYTF	TGTGCCAGCAGCTTTTCACCGGGACAGGGTTATTCGCATGGCTACACCTTC	TRBV5-3	TRBJ1-2	NA	TRBD1	17
CASSIPGRLQETQYF	TGTGCCAGTAGTATACCGGGACGGCTACAAGAGACCCAGTACTTC	TRBV19	TRBJ2-5	many	NA	15
CASSVAAATSTETQYF	TGTGCCAGCAGCGTAGCTGCCGCCACAAGTACAGAGACCCAGTACTTC	TRBV9	TRBJ2-5	many	NA	16
CAIRGLAGTDTQYF	TGTGCCATCAGGGGACTAGCGGGCACAGATACGCAGTATTTT	TRBV10-3	TRBJ2-3	NA	TRBD2	14
CASSLSGLSSNQPQHF	TGCGCCAGCAGCTTGAGCGGATTGTCGAGCAATCAGCCCCAGCATTTT	TRBV5-1	TRBJ1-5	NA	NA	16
CASSLKGDSYEQYF	TGTGCCAGCAGTTTAAAGGGGGACTCCTACGAGCAGTACTTC	TRBV27	TRBJ2-7	NA	NA	14
CASSPAVGYEQYF	TGTGCCAGCAGCCCGGCAGTGGGGTACGAGCAGTACTTC	TRBV5-4	TRBJ2-7	many	NA	13
CSALEGLAAYEQYF	TGCAGCGCATTGGAAGGACTAGCGGCCTACGAGCAGTACTTC	TRBV29-1	TRBJ2-7	NA	TRBD2	14
CASSTRQYKETQYF	TGTGCCAGCAGTACCCGACAGTACAAAGAGACCCAGTACTTC	TRBV6-5	TRBJ2-5	many	NA	14
CASSQSDRNTEAFF	TGCGCCAGCAGCCAATCGGACAGGAACACTGAAGCTTTCTTT	TRBV4-1	TRBJ1-1	NA	NA	14
CASSESGLSSYNEQFF	TGTGCCAGCAGTGAATCGGGCCTGAGCTCCTACAATGAGCAGTTCTTC	TRBV25-1	TRBJ2-1	few	NA	16
CASRIRESYEQYF	TGTGCCAGCAGGATCAGGGAGAGTTACGAGCAGTACTTC	TRBV6-5	TRBJ2-7	many	NA	13